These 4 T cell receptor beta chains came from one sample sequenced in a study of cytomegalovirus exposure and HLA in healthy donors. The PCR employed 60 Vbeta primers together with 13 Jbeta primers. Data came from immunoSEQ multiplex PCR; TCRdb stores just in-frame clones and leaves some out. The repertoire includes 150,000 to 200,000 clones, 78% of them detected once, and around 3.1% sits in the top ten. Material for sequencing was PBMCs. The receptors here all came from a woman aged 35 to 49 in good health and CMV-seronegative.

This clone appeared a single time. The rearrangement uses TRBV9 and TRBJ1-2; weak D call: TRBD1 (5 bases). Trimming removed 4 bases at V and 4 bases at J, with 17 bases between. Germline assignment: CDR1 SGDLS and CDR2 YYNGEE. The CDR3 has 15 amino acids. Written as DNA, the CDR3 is TGTGCCAGCAGCCGAAACGCAGGGAATGCCTATGGCTACACCTTC. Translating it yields CASSRNAGNAYGYTF.

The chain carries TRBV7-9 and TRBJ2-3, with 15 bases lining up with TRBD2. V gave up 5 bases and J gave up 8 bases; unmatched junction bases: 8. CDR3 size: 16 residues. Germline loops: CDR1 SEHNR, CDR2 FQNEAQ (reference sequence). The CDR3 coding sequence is TGTGCCAGCAGCCCGGGACTAGCGGGGGGATCAGGTACGCAGTATTTT. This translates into CASSPGLAGGSGTQYF.

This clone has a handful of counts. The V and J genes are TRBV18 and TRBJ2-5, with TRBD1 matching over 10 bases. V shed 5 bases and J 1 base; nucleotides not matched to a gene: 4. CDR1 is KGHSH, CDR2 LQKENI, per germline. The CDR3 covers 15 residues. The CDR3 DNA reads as TGTGCCAGCTCAGGGACAGGGGCTCCCCAAGAGACCCAGTACTTC. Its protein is CASSGTGAPQETQYF. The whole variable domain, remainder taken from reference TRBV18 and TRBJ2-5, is NAGVMQNPRHLVRRRGQEARLRCSPMKGHSHVYWYRQLPEEGLKFMVYLQKENIIDESGMPKERFSAEFPKEGPSILRIQQVVRGDSAAYFCASSGTGAPQETQYFGPGTRLLVL.

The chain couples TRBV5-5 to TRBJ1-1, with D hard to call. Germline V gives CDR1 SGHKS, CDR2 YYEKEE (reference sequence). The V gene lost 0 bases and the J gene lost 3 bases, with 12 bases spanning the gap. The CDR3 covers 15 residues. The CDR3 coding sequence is TGTGCCAGCAGCTTGGAGGCTTACGGGGACACTGAAGCTTTCTTT. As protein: CASSLEAYGDTEAFF.